These 20 T cell receptor beta chains share one sample of origin, sequenced in a study of blood T cell repertoires in COVID-19. Clones were read by immunoSEQ multiplex PCR, and TCRdb kept only the in-frame ones, dropping some. The table includes more than 85,000 clones, about 88% detected once. The sequencing sample was made of peripheral blood. The receptors here all came from a woman aged 45 to 65 with acute or convalescent COVID-19.

This clone has at least ten counts. V and J are TRBV7-8 and TRBJ2-5; perhaps D is TRBD1 or TRBD2 (5 bases each). The CDR3 is 15 amino acids. Germline V gene sequence: CDR1 SGHVS, CDR2 FQNEAQ. V was shortened by 5 bases and J by 5 bases, with 18 bases between the two germline ends. The CDR3 nucleotides are TGTGCCAGCAGCCGGGGCAGGGTGGGCGCGGAGACCCAGTACTTC. Amino acid sequence: CASSRGRVGAETQYF. The full variable domain, completed using reference TRBV7-8 and TRBJ2-5, is GAGVSQSPRYKVAKRGQDVALRCDPISGHVSLFWYQQALGQGPEFLTYFQNEAQLDKSGLPSDRFFAERPEGSVSTLKIQRTQQEDSAVYLCASSRGRVGAETQYFGPGTRLLVL.

The CDR3 loop reads CASSETGLATDTQYF. CDR3 coding DNA: TGTGCCAGCAGTGAAACGGGACTAGCGACAGATACGCAGTATTTT. The V and J genes are TRBV2 and TRBJ2-3; 10 positions agree with TRBD2. Unmatched junction bases numbered 2, after V lost 2 bases and J lost 3 bases. Germline CDR1 SNHLY, CDR2 FYNNEI. The CDR3 covers 15 residues.

This rearrangement joins TRBV3-1 (or the pseudogene TRBV3-2) to TRBJ2-7; 10 positions agree with TRBD1. Losses at the gene ends were 4 bases for V and 3 bases for J; bases not matched to a gene: 3. From germline, CDR1 is LGHDT and CDR2 YNNKEL (reference sequence). CDR3 length: 14 residues. The CDR3: CASSPGTGDYEQYF. The CDR3, as DNA: TGTGCCAGCAGCCCCGGGACAGGGGACTACGAGCAGTACTTC.

V gene TRBV5-1 combines with J gene TRBJ2-2, with a tentative D call TRBD1 (5 bases). V gave up 0 bases and J gave up 7 bases, with 7 bases separating them. Germline values: CDR1 SGHRS, CDR2 YFSETQ. The CDR3 totals 13 residues. The CDR3 sequence is CASSLEGYGELFF. CDR3 bases: TGCGCCAGCAGCTTGGAGGGGTACGGGGAGCTGTTTTTT. Together with reference TRBV5-1 and TRBJ2-2, the CDR3 gives the full variable domain: KAGVTQTPRYLIKTRGQQVTLSCSPISGHRSVSWYQQTPGQGLQFLFEYFSETQRNKGNFPGRFSGRQFSNSRSEMNVSTLELGDSALYLCASSLEGYGELFFGEGSRLTVL.

The gene calls are TRBV18 and TRBJ2-6; TRBD1 matches 12 bases. Germline CDR1 KGHSH, CDR2 LQKENI. The length of the CDR3 is 19 residues. V shed 5 bases, J shed 1 base, and the junction held 9 bases outside the gene matches. CDR3 in amino acids: CASSTPPGQGASGANVLTF. In DNA form, the CDR3 reads TGTGCCAGCTCAACCCCTCCGGGACAGGGGGCTTCTGGGGCCAACGTCCTGACTTTC.

This chain links TRBV7-2 with TRBJ2-4; D may be TRBD2 (6 bases). Trimming took off 5 bases at V and 12 bases at J, with 20 bases between the two ends. This CDR3 comprises 14 residues. Germline V gene lookup returns CDR1 SGHTA and CDR2 FQGNSA. DNA for the CDR3: TGTGCCAGCAGCCCCGACCGTCGGGGAGGCGGTCAGTACTTC. The encoded protein is CASSPDRRGGGQYF.

The chain couples TRBV30 to TRBJ1-5, with 7 bases matching TRBD1. V trimming: 3 bases; J trimming: 4 bases; junction bases outside the gene matches: 9. CDR3 length equals 15 residues. CDR1 and CDR2 (germline): GTSNPN, SVGIG (reference sequence). The CDR3 loop reads CAWRSRDSPNQPQHF. The DNA for the CDR3 is TGTGCCTGGAGGAGCCGGGACAGCCCTAATCAGCCCCAGCATTTT.

This clone was observed a few times. The CDR3 region is CASSPPSGFDEQYF. The CDR3 nucleotides are TGTGCCAGCTCACCACCGTCAGGGTTCGACGAGCAGTACTTC. This chain joins TRBV18 and TRBJ2-7; D possibly corresponds to TRBD1 (5 bases). This CDR3 region has 14 residues. Germline V gene lookup returns CDR1 KGHSH and CDR2 LQKENI. V dropped 0 bases and J dropped 5 bases, with 11 bases sitting between them.

The chain couples TRBV2 to TRBJ1-2; weak D call: TRBD1 (6 bases). The ends were cut back, 4 bases at V and 4 bases at J, with 10 bases in the middle. Germline CDR1 is SNHLY and CDR2 is FYNNEI. The CDR3 is made up of 13 amino acids. CDR3 region: CASSVQGGYGYTF. The CDR3 bases are TGTGCCAGCAGTGTACAGGGCGGCTATGGCTACACCTTC. The full variable domain, its missing parts supplied by reference TRBV2 and TRBJ1-2, is EPEVTQTPSHQVTQMGQEVILRCVPISNHLYFYWYRQILGQKVEFLVSFYNNEISEKSEIFDDQFSVERPDGSNFTLKIRSTKLEDSAMYFCASSVQGGYGYTFGSGTRLTVV.

The chain employs TRBV4-1 and TRBJ1-1; 11 bases agree with TRBD1. Germline V lookup: CDR1 MGHRA, CDR2 YSYEKL. This CDR3 contains 16 residues. V lost 1 base and J lost 4; bases outside the gene matches: 5. The CDR3 here is CASSQGGTGGRTEAFF. The CDR3 nucleotides are TGCGCCAGCAGCCAAGGGGGGACAGGGGGTCGCACTGAAGCTTTCTTT.

The genes are TRBV3-1 (or the pseudogene TRBV3-2) and TRBJ2-3; 8 positions agree with TRBD2. The length of the CDR3 is 16 residues. Germline values: CDR1 LGHDT, CDR2 YNNKEL (reference sequence). V shed 3 bases, J shed 2 bases, and the junction held 7 bases outside the gene matches. This chain's CDR3 is CASSHRSGRATDTQYF. DNA for the CDR3: TGTGCCAGCAGCCATCGATCCGGGAGGGCCACAGATACGCAGTATTTT.

The chain couples TRBV21-1 to TRBJ2-5; TRBD2 is the table's D call and was not checked against the DNA. TRBV21-1 is noted as a pseudogene. The CDR3 extends over 15 amino acids. CDR3 amino acids: CASSNETSGGETQYF. The CDR3 coding sequence is TGTGCCAGCAGCAATGAGACTAGCGGGGGAGAGACCCAGTACTTC.

This chain uses TRBV14 with TRBJ2-2; TRBD2 agrees at 7 bases. CDR3 length: 17 amino acids. Trimming removed 4 bases from V and 2 bases from J; junction bases left unmatched: 10. Germline V lookup: CDR1 SGHDN, CDR2 FVKESK. CDR3 amino acids: CASSPSGHEFNTGELFF. Written as DNA, the CDR3 is TGTGCCAGCAGCCCTAGCGGACATGAGTTCAACACCGGGGAGCTGTTTTTT.

The chain carries TRBV18 and TRBJ2-5, with D tentatively TRBD2 (6 bases). The germline CDR1 and CDR2 sequences are KGHSH and LQKENI. There are 15 residues in the CDR3. V was trimmed by 3 bases and J by 4 bases, leaving 15 bases between them. The CDR3 here is CASSPARGAVETQYF. CDR3 nucleotide sequence: TGTGCCAGCTCACCCGCCCGCGGGGCGGTAGAGACCCAGTACTTC.

The gene calls are TRBV19 and TRBJ2-1, with 8 bases matching TRBD1. V shed 5 bases and J 5 bases; nucleotides not matched to a gene: 8. CDR1 and CDR2 (germline): LNHDA, SQIVND (reference sequence). The CDR3 is 15 amino acids. The CDR3 spells CASSSDRASNNEQFF. In nucleotides, the CDR3 is TGTGCCAGTAGTTCGGACAGGGCGTCCAACAATGAGCAGTTCTTC.

V usage is TRBV5-1 and J usage is TRBJ2-1, with D possibly TRBD2 on 5 matching bases. The CDR3 spans 16 residues. V shed 0 bases and J shed 6 bases, with 16 bases lying between them. Germline V gene lookup returns CDR1 SGHRS and CDR2 YFSETQ. The CDR3 loop reads CASSLVPGRAGNEQFF. The CDR3 DNA reads TGCGCCAGCAGCTTGGTTCCGGGAAGGGCCGGCAATGAGCAGTTCTTC.

V is TRBV7-9 and J is TRBJ2-1; D gene unclear. In germline, CDR1 is SEHNR, CDR2 FQNEAQ (reference sequence). The V end was cut by 5 bases, the J end by 6 bases, with 23 bases between. The CDR3 has 17 residues. The CDR3 coding sequence is TGTGCCAGCAGCCCCCCAGCGACGAGCGCGCTCATCAATGAGCAGTTCTTC. Translating it yields CASSPPATSALINEQFF.

This chain connects TRBV28 to TRBJ1-2; tentative D call: TRBD1 (6 bases). Germline CDR1 is MDHEN and CDR2 is SYDVKM. Trimming cost V 11 bases and J 2 bases, with 15 bases left between them. The CDR3 covers 13 residues. The CDR3 region is CAAVRGGNYGYTF. CDR3 coding DNA: TGTGCCGCTGTGAGGGGGGGAAACTATGGCTACACCTTC.

Here the CDR3 reads CASSVRTSTDTQYF. CDR3 bases: TGTGCCAGCAGCGTCCGCACTAGCACAGATACGCAGTATTTT. This sequence joins TRBV9 and TRBJ2-3; unclear D gene. CDR1 SGDLS and CDR2 YYNGEE come from the germline V gene. Trimming cost V 2 bases and J 0 bases, with 7 bases left between them. The CDR3 contains 14 residues.

In its sample, this clone was seen once. V gene TRBV5-1 combines with J gene TRBJ1-6; the D gene is possibly TRBD1 (6 bases). Germline V gene data show CDR1 as SGHRS and CDR2 as YFSETQ. Trimming took 5 bases from V and 5 from J, leaving 17 bases between them. The CDR3 is 16 residues long. Here the CDR3 DNA reads TGCGCCAGCAGATATTCTTCAGGGGCAAATAATTCACCCCTCCACTTT. It codes for CASRYSSGANNSPLHF.